The rows below give T cell receptor beta chains drawn from one sample of a study of T cell responses to AZD1222 COVID-19 vaccine. TCRdb's copy holds only in-frame clones and misses some; the assay was immunoSEQ multiplex PCR. In the table there are 150,000 to 200,000 clones, over 80% of which are singletons. This specimen consisted of peripheral blood, obtained on day 0 of MenACWY control vaccination. The origin of the receptors is an adult in good health. Both conserved end residues are trimmed from each CDR3. The order of the fields is J gene, CDR3 length, V gene, CDR3 protein.

j_call: TRBJ2-1
cdr3_length: 16
v_call: TRBV7-8
cdr3_aa: ASSLARLAGGLGGEQF

j_call: TRBJ1-3
cdr3_length: 15
v_call: TRBV6-1
cdr3_aa: ASSERVGADSGNTIY

j_call: TRBJ2-2
cdr3_length: 13
v_call: TRBV29-1
cdr3_aa: SVEEQGMNTGELF

j_call: TRBJ2-1
cdr3_length: 13
v_call: TRBV5-1
cdr3_aa: ASSLITGLYNEQF

j_call: TRBJ1-3
cdr3_length: 11
v_call: TRBV28
cdr3_aa: ASSFGGPNTIY

j_call: TRBJ1-1
cdr3_length: 13
v_call: TRBV7-9
cdr3_aa: ASSPGDRTRAEAF

j_call: TRBJ2-3
cdr3_length: 11
v_call: TRBV7-3
cdr3_aa: ASSSGQGDTQY

j_call: TRBJ2-1
cdr3_length: 12
v_call: TRBV7-3
cdr3_aa: ASSRGDSYNEQF

j_call: TRBJ2-5
cdr3_length: 11
v_call: TRBV6-1
cdr3_aa: ASSDGRGGTQY

j_call: TRBJ2-7
cdr3_length: 11
v_call: TRBV3-1/TRBV3-2
cdr3_aa: ASRGQNFQEQY

j_call: TRBJ2-6
cdr3_length: 13
v_call: TRBV6-5
cdr3_aa: ASRFSPSGANVLT

j_call: TRBJ1-2
cdr3_length: 15
v_call: TRBV2
cdr3_aa: ASWDQGRPDSNYGYT

j_call: TRBJ2-7
cdr3_length: 10
v_call: TRBV30
cdr3_aa: AWTSGSYEQY

j_call: TRBJ2-2
cdr3_length: 13
v_call: TRBV6-5
cdr3_aa: ASRPGTVNTGELF

j_call: TRBJ2-1
cdr3_length: 11
v_call: TRBV6-5
cdr3_aa: ATTGWSYNEQF

j_call: TRBJ1-4
cdr3_length: 12
v_call: TRBV5-1
cdr3_aa: ASSLGQGNEKLF

j_call: TRBJ1-1
cdr3_length: 10
v_call: TRBV6-2/TRBV6-3
cdr3_aa: ASSETSTEAF

j_call: TRBJ2-3
cdr3_length: 13
v_call: TRBV6-4
cdr3_aa: ASSEGTSGTDTQY

j_call: TRBJ1-2
cdr3_length: 9
v_call: TRBV30
cdr3_aa: AWSSDRENT

j_call: TRBJ2-1
cdr3_length: 9
v_call: TRBV7-9
cdr3_aa: ASSLAGEQF

j_call: TRBJ2-1
cdr3_length: 13
v_call: TRBV5-1
cdr3_aa: ASSLAWGTGNEQF

j_call: TRBJ2-7
cdr3_length: 12
v_call: TRBV28
cdr3_aa: ASRIGGESYEQY

j_call: TRBJ2-2
cdr3_length: 13
v_call: TRBV19
cdr3_aa: ASRTGQTFTGELF

j_call: TRBJ2-7
cdr3_length: 11
v_call: TRBV20-1
cdr3_aa: SASRGRGYEQY

j_call: TRBJ2-2
cdr3_length: 14
v_call: TRBV24-1
cdr3_aa: ATSGAHTLNTGELF

j_call: TRBJ2-6
cdr3_length: 15
v_call: TRBV30
cdr3_aa: AWSVRRRASGANVLT

j_call: TRBJ2-5
cdr3_length: 9
v_call: TRBV18
cdr3_aa: ASSPGETQY

j_call: TRBJ1-5
cdr3_length: 11
v_call: TRBV2
cdr3_aa: ASSAGLGQPQH

j_call: TRBJ2-5
cdr3_length: 12
v_call: TRBV7-9
cdr3_aa: ASSLSGGQETQY

j_call: TRBJ2-1
cdr3_length: 14
v_call: TRBV5-5
cdr3_aa: ASRSTSARQNNEQF

j_call: TRBJ2-3
cdr3_length: 14
v_call: TRBV18
cdr3_aa: ASSPPGTYRPDTQY